A single sample is the source of the 19 T cell receptor beta chains below, sequenced in a study of radiotherapy plus CTLA-4 blockade in lung cancer (dated by TCRdb to the late 2010s). Libraries were prepared through the immunoSEQ multiplex PCR assay. This is the immuneACCESS table as TCRdb keeps it, with only in-frame sequences that have V and J called. A part of the clones is gone; compared with another copy, unresolved V genes explain less than half, and the rest is unexplained. The sample table holds 58,000 or so clones, of which roughly 80% were seen once. In total, the top ten clones hold 15% to 20% of the sample. The source was peripheral blood, collected from a patient treated with radiotherapy plus ipilimumab. These receptors originate from a human donor with non-small cell lung cancer who had a complete response to radiotherapy plus ipilimumab.

The chain links TRBV11-2 to TRBJ2-7; perhaps TRBD1 as D (6 bases). Trimming took off 5 bases at V and 3 bases at J, with 8 bases between the two ends. Germline V lookup: CDR1 SGHAT, CDR2 FQNNGV. CDR3 length equals 12 residues. CDR3 residues: CASSQDSYEQYV. DNA of the CDR3: TGTGCCAGCAGCCAGGACAGCTACGAGCAGTACGTC.

V usage is TRBV18 and J usage is TRBJ1-1, with TRBD1 identical over 8 bases. CDR1 KGHSH and CDR2 LQKENI come from the germline V gene. J lost 2 bases, V lost 4 bases, and 3 bases had no gene match. The CDR3 length is 14 residues. The CDR3 region is CASSRTGGNTEAFF. The DNA of the CDR3 is TGTGCCAGCTCACGCACAGGGGGTAACACTGAAGCTTTCTTT.

This rearrangement joins TRBV7-2 to TRBJ1-5; 8 positions match TRBD1. Per the germline V gene, CDR1 is SGHTA and CDR2 is FQGNSA. The V and J ends lost 5 bases and 5 bases, in that order; junction bases with no gene match: 8. The CDR3 has 15 amino acids. DNA of the CDR3: TGTGCCAGCAGCCTCCGGACAGGGAGGGATCAGCCCCAGCATTTT. Translating it yields CASSLRTGRDQPQHF.

The chain couples TRBV5-1 to TRBJ2-7; TRBD1 matches 9 bases. V gave up 3 bases and J gave up 3 bases; unmatched junction bases: 1. Germline CDR1 is SGHRS and CDR2 is YFSETQ. The CDR3 has 13 residues. CDR3 in amino acids: CASSWGQGYEQYF. For the CDR3, the DNA is TGCGCCAGCAGCTGGGGACAGGGCTACGAGCAGTACTTC.

This chain uses TRBV11-2 with TRBJ1-5; D perhaps matches TRBD1 (5 bases). Trimming cost V 1 base and J 9 bases, with 10 bases left between them. The length of the CDR3 is 13 residues. CDR1 SGHAT and CDR2 FQNNGV come from the germline V gene. CDR3 sequence reads: CASSLGGGRPQHF. DNA for the CDR3: TGTGCCAGCAGCTTAGGTGGGGGGAGGCCCCAGCATTTT.

This clone was recorded a few times. Other nucleotide sequences from this sample produce the same CDR3. The chain combines TRBV11-3 with TRBJ1-2, with unresolved D. This CDR3 comprises 12 residues. The V end was cut by 1 base, the J end by 8 bases, with 8 bases between. The germline V gene has CDR1 SGHNT and CDR2 YENEEA. This chain's CDR3 is CASSLAGNGYTF. The CDR3 region has the DNA TGTGCCAGCAGCTTAGCCGGGAACGGCTACACCTTC.

The chain uses TRBV30 and TRBJ1-5; D gene unclear. The CDR3 consists of 13 residues. Germline V gene sequence: CDR1 GTSNPN, CDR2 SVGIG (reference sequence). Trimming took 1 base from V and 8 from J, leaving 12 bases between them. The CDR3 nucleotides read TGTGCCTGGAGTGAGACCATCCGGGAGCCCCAGCATTTT. Protein: CAWSETIREPQHF.

The J gene is TRBJ2-1, the V gene TRBV12-2; the table's D call of TRBD1 was not tested on the DNA. TRBV12-2 is an annotated pseudogene. The CDR3 has 14 residues. The CDR3 DNA sequence: TGTGCAAGTCGCTTAGAGGGGATCTACAATGAGCAGTTCTTC. Its translation is CASRLEGIYNEQFF.

Regarding this clone: The missing conserved phenylalanine or tryptophan at the end of this CDR3 makes a read error likely. The chain is built from TRBV4-3 and TRBJ1-1; 9 positions agree with TRBD1. This CDR3 region has 17 residues. V dropped 0 bases and J dropped 1; count of bases not matched to a gene: 6. Germline CDR1 and CDR2: LGHNA and YSLEER. DNA of the CDR3: TGCGCCAGCAGCCAAGAATCACAGGGGGCCTGGAACACTGAAGCTTTCCTT. It encodes CASSQESQGAWNTEAFL.

V is TRBV12-5 and J is TRBJ1-1; the match to TRBD1 covers 9 bases. With 7 bases clipped from V and 5 bases from J, the junction kept 8 bases outside the gene matches. The CDR3 has 14 amino acids. Germline V CDR1 and CDR2: LGHNT, FRNRAP. CDR3 amino acids: CASAKDRGETEAFF. The CDR3, as DNA: TGTGCTAGTGCCAAGGACAGGGGCGAGACTGAAGCTTTCTTT.

This chain uses TRBV11-2 with TRBJ2-7; 7 bases map to TRBD1. Germline-derived CDR1 and CDR2 are SGHAT and FQNNGV. This CDR3 is built from 14 residues. Germline trimming cut 5 bases from V and 2 bases from J; bases unmatched to any gene: 6. The CDR3 sequence: CASSPTGQPYEQYF. Written as DNA, the CDR3 is TGTGCCAGCAGCCCAACGGGACAGCCCTACGAGCAGTACTTC. Using reference TRBV11-2 and TRBJ2-7 for the parts outside the CDR3, the full variable domain is EAGVAQSPRYKIIEKRQSVAFWCNPISGHATLYWYQQILGQGPKLLIQFQNNGVVDDSQLPKDRFSAERLKGVDSTLKIQPAKLEDSAVYLCASSPTGQPYEQYFGPGTRLTVT.

V gene TRBV18 combines with J gene TRBJ2-1; tentatively, D is TRBD1 (7 bases). Deletions cut 3 bases from V and 5 bases from J, with 14 bases between. CDR1 and CDR2 (germline): KGHSH, LQKENI. The CDR3 runs to 15 residues. CDR3 region: CASSPLFRGDNEQFF. CDR3 DNA: TGTGCCAGCTCACCCCTTTTCAGGGGGGACAATGAGCAGTTCTTC. Combining the CDR3 with reference TRBV18 and TRBJ2-1 gives the whole variable domain NAGVMQNPRHLVRRRGQEARLRCSPMKGHSHVYWYRQLPEEGLKFMVYLQKENIIDESGMPKERFSAEFPKEGPSILRIQQVVRGDSAAYFCASSPLFRGDNEQFFGPGTRLTVL.

The chain carries TRBV6-1 and TRBJ1-2, with 7 bases that match TRBD1. Germline V gene lookup returns CDR1 MNHNS and CDR2 SASEGT. CDR3 length: 15 residues. The V gene end was trimmed by 7 bases and the J gene end by 0 bases; junction bases not matched to a gene: 8. The CDR3 sequence is CASNDPGGTNYGYTF. The CDR3 nucleotides read TGTGCCAGCAATGATCCAGGGGGAACTAACTATGGCTACACCTTC.

The genes are TRBV18 and TRBJ2-3; 7 bases agree with TRBD1. Trimming at V came to 3 bases and at J to 5 bases, leaving 11 bases not matched to a gene. The CDR3 has 16 residues. Germline-derived CDR1 and CDR2 are KGHSH and LQKENI. This CDR3 reads CASSPPQGREKDTQYF. The CDR3, as DNA: TGTGCCAGCTCACCGCCACAGGGGAGAGAGAAAGATACGCAGTATTTT.

In this sample, this clone turned up once. One junction end does not reproduce the germline sequence, and a read error may be involved. V and J are TRBV5-1 and TRBJ2-3; the D is unclear. This CDR3 is 14 amino acids long. CDR1 and CDR2 from the germline V gene are SGHRS and YFSETQ. The CDR3 DNA is TGCGCCAGCAGCGACGACCGCAGCACAGATACACAGTATTTT. This sequence encodes CASSDDRSTDTQYF.

On this clone itself: An end of the junction differs from the germline gene, which may be a read error. This chain links TRBV25-1 with TRBJ1-5; D gene ambiguous. The CDR3 covers 16 residues. Germline V gene sequence: CDR1 MGHDK, CDR2 SYGVNS. The CDR3 here is CASSAPGIEGVQAQHF. In nucleotides, the CDR3 is TGTGCCAGCAGTGCCCCGGGCATTGAGGGTGTTCAGGCCCAGCATTTT.

The gene calls are TRBV30 and TRBJ1-4; 8 bases align to TRBD1. CDR1 is GTSNPN, CDR2 SVGIG, per germline (reference sequence). The trim removed 2 bases at V and 0 bases at J, leaving 5 bases unmatched. The CDR3 length is 16 residues. CDR3 sequence: CAWSSGQGPTNEKLFF. For the CDR3, the DNA is TGTGCCTGGAGTTCCGGACAGGGCCCAACTAATGAAAAACTGTTTTTT.

On this clone itself: The junction and the germline gene differ at one end; a read error may be behind it. The CDR3 spells CASSLEDSNNEQFF. The CDR3 DNA reads TGCGCCAGCAGCTTGGAGGACTCCAACAATGAGCAGTTCTTC. The chain combines TRBV5-1 with TRBJ2-1, with D perhaps TRBD2 (5 bases). Per germline, CDR1 SGHRS and CDR2 YFSETQ. The CDR3 totals 14 residues.

The chain joins TRBV5-1 to TRBJ1-1, with 8 bases that match TRBD1. Germline V gives CDR1 SGHRS, CDR2 YFSETQ. This CDR3 has 15 residues. Trimming cost V 3 bases and J 6 bases; bases outside gene matches: 10. As DNA, the CDR3 is TGCGCCAGCAGCTCGATTGGGACAGGCGACTCTGAAGCTTTCTTT. Translating gives CASSSIGTGDSEAFF.